Sequencing of this T cell receptor beta chain was carried out in a study of T cell responses to AZD1222 COVID-19 vaccine. Study outcomes and limitations: Possibly, clonal diversity was underestimated; donors were largely white British and included more females. Spike-wide coverage was observed for vaccine-associated CD4 TCRs, with dominant responses at 160-218 and 743-854.

Of note for this clone: Its antigen is unidentified.

V lost 5 bases, J lost 2 bases, and 3 bases lay in between. The V gene's germline CDR1 is LGHNA and CDR2 YNFKEQ. The CDR3 spans 12 residues. Clones were read by immunoSEQ multiplex PCR, and TCRdb kept only the in-frame ones, dropping some. Among about 140,000 clones, 92% were seen once, and the ten largest hold about 4%. The sample was peripheral blood, taken 28 days after the second AZD1222 dose. The chain links TRBV4-2 to TRBJ2-2; D not certain. This TCR was sampled from an adult who received the AZD1222 COVID-19 vaccine. CDR3 coding DNA: TGTGCCAGCAGCTCTAACACCGGGGAGCTGTTTTTT. Translation gives CASSSNTGELFF.